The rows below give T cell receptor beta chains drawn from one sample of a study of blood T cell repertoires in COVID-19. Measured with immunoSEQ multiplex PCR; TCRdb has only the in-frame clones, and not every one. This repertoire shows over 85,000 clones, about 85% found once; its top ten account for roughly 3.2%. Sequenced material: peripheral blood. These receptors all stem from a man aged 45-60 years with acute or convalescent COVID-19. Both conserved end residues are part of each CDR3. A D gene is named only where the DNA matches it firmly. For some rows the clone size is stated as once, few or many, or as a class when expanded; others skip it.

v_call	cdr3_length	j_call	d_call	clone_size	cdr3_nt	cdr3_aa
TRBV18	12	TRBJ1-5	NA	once	TGTGCCAGCTCACCACCGAACTTGCCCCAGCATTTT	CASSPPNLPQHF
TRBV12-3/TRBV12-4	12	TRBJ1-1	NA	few	TGTGCTCAGGCCAGGGCGAACACTGAAGCTTTCTTT	CAQARANTEAFF
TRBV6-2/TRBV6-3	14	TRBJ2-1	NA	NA	TGTGCCAGCAGTTACTCGAGGGTTGGCAATGAGCAGTTCTTC	CASSYSRVGNEQFF
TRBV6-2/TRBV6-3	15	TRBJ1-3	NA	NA	TGTGCCAGCAGTTACTCCGGGACTTCTGGAAACACCATATATTTT	CASSYSGTSGNTIYF
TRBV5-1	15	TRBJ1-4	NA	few	TGCGCCAGCAGCGAACCCCCTAGGGGCTGGGAAAAACTGTTTTTT	CASSEPPRGWEKLFF
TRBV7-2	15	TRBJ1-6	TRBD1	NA	TGTGCCAGCATCCTCGGACAGGCCGATAATTCACCCCTCCACTTT	CASILGQADNSPLHF
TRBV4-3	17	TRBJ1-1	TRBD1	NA	TGCGCCAGCAGCCAAGATACAGGGGGCATTCTCCCCACTGAAGCTTTCTTT	CASSQDTGGILPTEAFF
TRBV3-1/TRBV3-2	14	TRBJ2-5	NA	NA	TGTGCCAGCAGAGTAAGGGGCCCCCGAGAGACCCAGTACTTC	CASRVRGPRETQYF
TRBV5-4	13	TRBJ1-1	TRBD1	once	TGTGCCAGCAGAATACAGGGGAGCGTTGAAGCTTTCTTT	CASRIQGSVEAFF
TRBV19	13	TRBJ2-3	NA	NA	TGTGCCACGGGTCGCCGGAGCCCCGATACGCAGTATTTT	CATGRRSPDTQYF
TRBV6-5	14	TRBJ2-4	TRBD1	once	TGTGCCAGCAGACAGACAGGGGCGGGAAACATTCAGTACTTC	CASRQTGAGNIQYF
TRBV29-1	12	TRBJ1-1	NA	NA	TGCAGCGTTGAAGATCGGGGGAGGGAGGCTTTCTTT	CSVEDRGREAFF
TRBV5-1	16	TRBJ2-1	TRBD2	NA	TGCGCCAGCAGCCCGAGGACTAGCGGGAGGTACAATGAGCAGTTCTTC	CASSPRTSGRYNEQFF
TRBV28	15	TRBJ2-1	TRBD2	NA	TGTGCCAGCAGTTTATGGGGGGAGGGCCTCAATGAGCAGTTCTTC	CASSLWGEGLNEQFF
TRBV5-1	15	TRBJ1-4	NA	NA	TGCGCCAGCAGCTTGGCACTTACTCTGAATGAAAAACTGTTTTTT	CASSLALTLNEKLFF
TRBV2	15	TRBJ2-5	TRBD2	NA	TGTGCCAGCAGTGATCAGACTAGCGGCCAAGAGACCCAGTACTTC	CASSDQTSGQETQYF
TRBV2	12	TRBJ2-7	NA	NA	TGTGCCAGCAGTGAATCAGGTTCCGAGCAGTACTTC	CASSESGSEQYF
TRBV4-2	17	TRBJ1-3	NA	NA	TGTGCCAGCAGCCAACCCGCCCAGGGGTCCTCTGGAAACACCATATATTTT	CASSQPAQGSSGNTIYF
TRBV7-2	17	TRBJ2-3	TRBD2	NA	TGTGCCAGCAGCCGCGCCGGACTAGCGGGGAGCACAGATACGCAGTATTTT	CASSRAGLAGSTDTQYF
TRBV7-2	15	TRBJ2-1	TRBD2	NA	TGTGCCAGCAGCGCCAGCGGGGGGGTGAGAAATGAGCAGTTCTTC	CASSASGGVRNEQFF
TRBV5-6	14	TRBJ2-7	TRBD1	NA	TGTGCCAGCAGCCGGACAGGGTCCTCCTACGAGCAGTACTTC	CASSRTGSSYEQYF
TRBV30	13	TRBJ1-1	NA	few	TGTGCCTGGAGTGGACAGGATGCGGCTGAAGCTTTCTTT	CAWSGQDAAEAFF
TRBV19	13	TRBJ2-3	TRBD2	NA	TGTGCCAGTGAGACTAGCGGGACAGATACGCAGTATTTT	CASETSGTDTQYF
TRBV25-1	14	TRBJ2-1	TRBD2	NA	TGTGCCAGCGGTCGTGGGGGGGCCTACAATGAGCAGTTCTTC	CASGRGGAYNEQFF
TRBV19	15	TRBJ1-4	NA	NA	TGTGCCAGTAGTGTACTGGCCGGGGAAAATGAAAAACTGTTTTTT	CASSVLAGENEKLFF
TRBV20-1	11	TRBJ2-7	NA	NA	TGCAGTGCTAGATTGCTATACGAGCAGTACTTC	CSARLLYEQYF
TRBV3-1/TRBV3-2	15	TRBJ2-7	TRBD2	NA	TGTGCCAGCAGCCGCGGGACTAGCGGAACCTACGAGCAGTACTTC	CASSRGTSGTYEQYF
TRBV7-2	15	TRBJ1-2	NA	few	TGTGCCAGCAGCTTAGGGTGGACAGCCCGGCTTGGCTACACCTTC	CASSLGWTARLGYTF
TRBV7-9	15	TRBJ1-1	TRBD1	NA	TGTGCCAGCAGCTTAGGCGGGACAGGGAACACTGAAGCTTTCTTT	CASSLGGTGNTEAFF
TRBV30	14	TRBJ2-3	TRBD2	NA	TGTGCCTGGAGTTCCCTAGCGGGGTCAGATACGCAGTATTTT	CAWSSLAGSDTQYF
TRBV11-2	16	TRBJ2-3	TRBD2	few	TGTGCCAGCAGCTTAGCGGGAGCGGGGAGCACAGATACGCAGTATTTT	CASSLAGAGSTDTQYF
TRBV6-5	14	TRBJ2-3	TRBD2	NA	TGTGCCAGCAGATGGGCGGGAGGCACAGATACGCAGTATTTT	CASRWAGGTDTQYF
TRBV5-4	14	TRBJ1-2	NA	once	TGTGCCAGCAGCTCGTGGGACGGGGGCTATGGCTACACCTTC	CASSSWDGGYGYTF
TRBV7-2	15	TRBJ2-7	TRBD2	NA	TGTGCCAGCAGCTTAACTAGCGGACCAACCTACGAGCAGTACTTC	CASSLTSGPTYEQYF